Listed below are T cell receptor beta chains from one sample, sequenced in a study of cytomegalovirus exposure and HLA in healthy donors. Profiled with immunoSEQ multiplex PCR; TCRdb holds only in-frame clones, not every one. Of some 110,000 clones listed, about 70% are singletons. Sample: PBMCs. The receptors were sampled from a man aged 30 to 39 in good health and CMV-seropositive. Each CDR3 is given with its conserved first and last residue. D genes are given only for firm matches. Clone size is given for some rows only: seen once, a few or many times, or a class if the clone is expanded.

CDR3: CASSPGQGFEQYF
DNA: TGTGCCAGCAGTCCGGGACAGGGTTTCGAGCAGTACTTC
size: .
V: TRBV28
J: TRBJ2-7
D: TRBD1

CDR3: CASNLGGGQHTEAFF
DNA: TGTGCCAGTAACCTAGGCGGGGGGCAGCACACTGAAGCTTTCTTT
size: .
V: TRBV19
J: TRBJ1-1
D: .

CDR3: CASSFDSSNQPQHF
DNA: TGTGCCAGCAGTTTCGACAGTTCTAATCAGCCCCAGCATTTT
size: .
V: TRBV27
J: TRBJ1-5
D: .

CDR3: CASSKAGVSGYTF
DNA: TGTGCCAGCAGCAAAGCGGGTGTAAGTGGCTACACCTTC
size: few
V: TRBV9
J: TRBJ1-2
D: .

CDR3: CASSYGTDYTEAFF
DNA: TGTGCCAGCAGTTACGGGACAGATTACACTGAAGCTTTCTTT
size: few
V: TRBV6-6
J: TRBJ1-1
D: TRBD1

CDR3: CASSSGQGGNYGYTF
DNA: TGTGCCAGTAGTAGTGGCCAGGGGGGTAACTATGGCTACACCTTC
size: .
V: TRBV19
J: TRBJ1-2
D: TRBD1

CDR3: CASSPFGGATNEKLFF
DNA: TGCGCCAGCAGCCCGTTTGGGGGGGCAACTAATGAAAAACTGTTTTTT
size: .
V: TRBV5-1
J: TRBJ1-4
D: .

CDR3: CASSLTGARHTGELFF
DNA: TGCGCCAGCAGCCTAACAGGGGCCCGGCACACCGGGGAGCTGTTTTTT
size: .
V: TRBV5-1
J: TRBJ2-2
D: TRBD1

CDR3: CASSLSPGDGKAYEQYF
DNA: TGTGCCAGCAGTTTATCACCGGGAGACGGGAAAGCCTACGAGCAGTACTTC
size: .
V: TRBV27
J: TRBJ2-7
D: .

CDR3: CAAEKEGVRGNQPQHF
DNA: TGTGCCGCAGAAAAAGAGGGGGTGAGGGGCAATCAGCCCCAGCATTTT
size: .
V: TRBV21-1
J: TRBJ1-5
D: .

CDR3: CTSSPRLENNEQFF
DNA: TGTACCAGCTCACCTAGACTAGAGAACAATGAGCAGTTCTTC
size: few
V: TRBV18
J: TRBJ2-1
D: .

CDR3: CASSPAGTEAFF
DNA: TGCGCCAGCAGCCCAGCGGGTACTGAAGCTTTCTTT
size: .
V: TRBV4-1
J: TRBJ1-1
D: .

CDR3: CASRFTGSEAFF
DNA: TGTGCCAGCAGATTTACAGGGAGTGAAGCTTTCTTT
size: few
V: TRBV11-2
J: TRBJ1-1
D: .

CDR3: CSVEFGYNEQFF
DNA: TGCAGCGTTGAGTTCGGCTACAATGAGCAGTTCTTC
size: .
V: TRBV29-1
J: TRBJ2-1
D: .

CDR3: CATSRDRGKEPQHF
DNA: TGTGCCACCAGCAGAGACAGGGGGAAAGAGCCCCAGCATTTT
size: .
V: TRBV15
J: TRBJ1-5
D: TRBD1

CDR3: CASSLGGVVNYEQYF
DNA: TGCGCCAGCAGCTTGGGTGGTGTCGTTAACTACGAGCAGTACTTC
size: .
V: TRBV5-1
J: TRBJ2-7
D: .

CDR3: CASSPLDRGNSPLHF
DNA: TGCGCCAGCAGCCCACTGGACAGGGGTAATTCACCCCTCCACTTT
size: .
V: TRBV5-1
J: TRBJ1-6
D: TRBD1

CDR3: CASSFQRGPNYEQYF
DNA: TGTGCTAGCAGCTTTCAGCGGGGGCCGAACTACGAGCAGTACTTC
size: once
V: TRBV7-7
J: TRBJ2-7
D: TRBD2

CDR3: CASSLLVPQDTIYF
DNA: TGTGCCAGCAGCTTACTCGTTCCCCAGGACACCATATATTTT
size: .
V: TRBV7-9
J: TRBJ1-3
D: .

CDR3: CASSLDTGLAISTDTQYF
DNA: TGTGCCAGCAGCTTAGATACGGGACTAGCGATAAGTACAGATACGCAGTATTTT
size: .
V: TRBV11-2
J: TRBJ2-3
D: TRBD2

CDR3: CSSAGQGASYGYTF
DNA: TGCAGCTCGGCGGGCCAGGGGGCCAGCTATGGCTACACCTTC
size: .
V: TRBV29-1
J: TRBJ1-2
D: TRBD1

CDR3: CASSLGAGGRGETQYF
DNA: TGTGCCAGCAGCTTAGGGGCCGGGGGGCGAGGGGAGACCCAGTACTTC
size: .
V: TRBV7-2
J: TRBJ2-5
D: .

CDR3: CASSIVESTDTQYF
DNA: TGTGCCAGTAGTATCGTGGAGAGCACAGATACGCAGTATTTT
size: once
V: TRBV19
J: TRBJ2-3
D: .

CDR3: CASSTGGGYEQYF
DNA: TGTGCCAGTAGTACAGGGGGCGGCTACGAGCAGTACTTC
size: .
V: TRBV19
J: TRBJ2-7
D: TRBD1

CDR3: CARSLQGQRGLRTDTQYF
DNA: TGTGCCAGAAGCTTGCAGGGTCAGCGGGGATTGAGGACAGATACGCAGTATTTT
size: .
V: TRBV5-3
J: TRBJ2-3
D: TRBD2

CDR3: CASSEGDINIGAFF
DNA: TGTGCCAGCAGTGAAGGGGACATTAACATAGGAGCTTTCTTT
size: .
V: TRBV2
J: TRBJ1-1
D: .

CDR3: CSVEDEGQAGDGYTF
DNA: TGCAGCGTTGAAGATGAGGGACAGGCGGGGGATGGCTACACCTTC
size: .
V: TRBV29-1
J: TRBJ1-2
D: TRBD1

CDR3: CASSLTSGAPLYEQYF
DNA: TGCGCCAGCAGCTTGACCTCAGGGGCCCCCCTCTACGAGCAGTACTTC
size: once
V: TRBV5-1
J: TRBJ2-7
D: .